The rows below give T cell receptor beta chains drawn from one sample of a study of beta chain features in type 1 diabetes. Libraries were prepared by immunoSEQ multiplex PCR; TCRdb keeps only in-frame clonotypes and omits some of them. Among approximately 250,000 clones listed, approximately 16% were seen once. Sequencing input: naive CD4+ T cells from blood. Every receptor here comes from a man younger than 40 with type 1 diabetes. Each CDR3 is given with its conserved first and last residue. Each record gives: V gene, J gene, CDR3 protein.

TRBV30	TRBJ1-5	CACALGTGNQPQHF
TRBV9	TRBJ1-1	CASSAQTGAASTEAFF
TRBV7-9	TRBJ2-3	CASRGPILGTQYF
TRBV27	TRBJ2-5	CASSLLTDRETQYF
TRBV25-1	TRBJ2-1	CASLGSVNNEQFF
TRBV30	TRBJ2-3	CAWTSQPGATDTQYF
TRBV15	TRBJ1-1	CATSRDRTARNTEAFF
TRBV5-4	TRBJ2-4	CASSLLGGDKNIQYF
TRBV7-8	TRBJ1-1	CASSLQATGEAFF
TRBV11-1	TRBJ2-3	CASSATQTDTQYF
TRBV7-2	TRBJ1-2	CASSPWIDYGYTF
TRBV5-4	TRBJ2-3	CASSLDQIDTQYF
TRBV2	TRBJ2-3	CASDASGRPTDTQYF
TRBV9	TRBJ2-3	CASSARLAGVGTDTQYF
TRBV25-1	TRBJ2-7	CASSKGGSYEQYF
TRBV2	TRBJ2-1	CASSVYNEQFF
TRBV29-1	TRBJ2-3	CSVAGPTSTDTQYF
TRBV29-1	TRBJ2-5	CSATEGGETQYF
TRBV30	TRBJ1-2	CAWSVGYYGYTF
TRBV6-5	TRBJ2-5	CATVAGGLETQYF
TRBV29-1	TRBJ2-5	CSVETGTGVRETQYF
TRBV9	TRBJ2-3	CASSANTDTQYF
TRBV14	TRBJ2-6	CASSPGGSGANVLTF
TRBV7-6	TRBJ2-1	CASSFTGNEQFF
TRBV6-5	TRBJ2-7	CASSSKLANSYEQYF
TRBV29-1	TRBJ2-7	CSGGQGIGEQYF
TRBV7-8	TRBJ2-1	CASSGLEGSSYNEQFF
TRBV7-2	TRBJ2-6	CASSPRLAGANVLTF
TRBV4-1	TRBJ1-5	CASGQTQGAVSQPQHF
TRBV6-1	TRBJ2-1	CASFLGQGADNEQFF